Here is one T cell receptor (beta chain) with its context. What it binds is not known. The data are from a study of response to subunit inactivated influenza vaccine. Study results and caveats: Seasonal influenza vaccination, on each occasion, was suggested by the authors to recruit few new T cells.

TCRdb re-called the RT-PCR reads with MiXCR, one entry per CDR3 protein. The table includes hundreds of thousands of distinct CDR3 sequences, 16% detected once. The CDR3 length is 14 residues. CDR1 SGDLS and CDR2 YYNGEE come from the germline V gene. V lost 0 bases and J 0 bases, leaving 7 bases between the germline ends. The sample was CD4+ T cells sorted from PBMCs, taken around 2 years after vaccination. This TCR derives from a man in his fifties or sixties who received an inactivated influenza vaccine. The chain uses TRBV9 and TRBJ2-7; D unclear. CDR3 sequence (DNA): TGTGCCAGCAGCGTAGCCCCCGACTCCTACGAGCAGTACTTC. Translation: CASSVAPDSYEQYF.